This TCR beta chain comes out of a study of shared clonotypes between healthy human individuals. In the study overall: The cohort had a couple of women and a few men, ages 18 to 49.

This clone came up many times. This specimen includes other DNA sequences encoding the same CDR3. With 6 bases clipped from V and 6 bases from J, the junction kept 7 bases outside the gene matches. Germline V gene data show CDR1 as MNHEY and CDR2 as SVGAGI. The CDR3 runs 13 residues. Each subset's genomic DNA was shared equally among a number of immunoSEQ plates. Per the authors' pipeline: Junction-only sequences without quality scores came from ImmunoSEQ, so filtering differed. The data were produced by immunoSEQ multiplex PCR, yet TCRdb's version contains in-frame clones alone and is incomplete. For V, J and clone size, that table is used; D and trimming come from the DNA. The table includes about 460,000 clones, about 74% detected once. For genomic DNA, unsorted samples relied on around 93 million PBMCs.

Material: PBMCs. This receptor was obtained from a woman aged 40 to 50 in good health. Some clones in this sample may be carry-over from other donors' samples. This chain links TRBV6-5 with TRBJ1-1, with TRBD1 matching 7 bases. The CDR3 nucleotides are TGTGCCAGCAGGCGGGACAGCCAATCTGAAGCTTTCTTT. This gives the protein CASRRDSQSEAFF.